This paragraph reports one TCR beta chain. The target antigen is unknown. Other DNA sequences in the same sample also yield this CDR3. The CDR3 consists of 13 residues. Trimming took 2 bases from V and 5 from J; bases not matched to a gene: 1. The germline V gene has CDR1 KGHSH and CDR2 LQKENI. The assay was carried out at the deep level. Libraries were prepared by immunoSEQ multiplex PCR; TCRdb keeps only in-frame clonotypes and omits some of them. This table has hundreds of thousands of clones, 90% to 97% appearing once. The data derive from a study of shared clonotypes between healthy human individuals. Study results and caveats: Generation probabilities of non-shared clonotypes were lower (relative to those shared by all four donors). Represented diversity (both genetic and exposure-history) was limited by the small number of donors.

The sequence was collected from a woman aged 25-40 years in good health. The sequencing sample was made of naive CD4+ T cells sorted from blood. The subset: CD45RA+ positively selected. The rearrangement links TRBV18 to TRBJ2-7, with 9 bases fitting TRBD1. Here the CDR3 reads CASSPGTGNEQYF. CDR3 DNA sequence: TGTGCCAGCTCACCAGGGACAGGGAACGAGCAGTACTTC.